This section outlines one T cell receptor beta chain sequence together with its context. Its antigen is unknown. V lost 3 bases to trimming and J lost 1 base, with 15 bases between them. The CDR3 loop spans 16 amino acids. Looked up from germline, CDR1 is SGHRS and CDR2 is YFSETQ. The sample belongs to a study of T cell repertoires in cytomegalovirus infection. Each CDR3 protein gets one entry after TCRdb re-called the reads with MiXCR. Among roughly 500,000 distinct CDR3 sequences listed, 33% were seen once. The sequencing here drew on cultured PBMCs, taken from culture after CMV antigen stimulation. This chain uses TRBV5-1 with TRBJ2-3, with TRBD2 as a possible D gene (5 bases). The sequence was obtained from a human donor in good health (CMV status not recorded). Some clones in this sample may be carry-over from other donors' samples. The CDR3 loop is CASSYRTVSGTDTQYF. Written as DNA, the CDR3 is TGCGCCAGCAGCTACCGGACTGTAAGTGGCACAGATACGCAGTATTTT.